Listed here are 5 T cell receptor beta chains from one sample, sequenced in a study of cytomegalovirus exposure and HLA in healthy donors. In the PCR, 60 Vbeta and 13 Jbeta primers were used. Profiling relied on immunoSEQ multiplex PCR, and the TCRdb table lists in-frame clones only, not all of them. The table has roughly 100,000 clones, about 75% seen once. Sequencing used PBMCs. These receptors were collected from a woman aged 40 to 49 in good health and CMV-seronegative.

The chain joins TRBV30 to TRBJ1-6; 10 bases map to TRBD1. The length of the CDR3 is 14 residues. V was pared by 5 bases and J by 7 bases, with 5 bases of the junction left unmatched. Germline CDR1 and CDR2: GTSNPN and SVGIG (reference sequence). Here the CDR3 reads CAWQTGGANSPLHF. The CDR3 DNA follows: TGTGCCTGGCAGACAGGGGGCGCGAATTCACCCCTCCACTTT.

The V call is TRBV2, the J call TRBJ2-3, with 8 bases that match TRBD2. Germline V CDR1 and CDR2: SNHLY, FYNNEI. The CDR3 contains 14 residues. V shed 7 bases, J shed 6 bases, and the junction held 9 bases outside the gene matches. CDR3 coding DNA: TGTGCCAGCACCCCCGGCGGGGGGTCTGATACGCAGTATTTT. Its protein product is CASTPGGGSDTQYF.

J is TRBJ1-2 and V is TRBV6-5; 10 bases are a match to TRBD1. Looked up from germline, CDR1 is MNHEY and CDR2 is SVGAGI. The V segment lost 6 bases and the J segment 8 bases; nucleotides outside the gene matches: 12. This CDR3 comprises 15 residues. CDR3 coding DNA: TGTGCCAGCAGCTTAACTCCGGGACAGGGGAGCGGCTACACCTTC. It yields the protein CASSLTPGQGSGYTF.

This clone came up a few times. This chain connects TRBV30 to TRBJ1-4; D not resolved. The V end lost 4 bases, the J end lost 0 bases, and 9 bases lay between the germline ends. Germline V gene data show CDR1 as GTSNPN and CDR2 as SVGIG (reference sequence). The CDR3 runs 14 residues. CDR3 DNA: TGTGCCTGGACCCAGGTAGCAACTAATGAAAAACTGTTTTTT. Amino acids: CAWTQVATNEKLFF.

V is TRBV19 and J is TRBJ1-1; the match to TRBD1 covers 9 bases. Germline trimming cut 5 bases from V and 1 base from J; bases unmatched to any gene: 8. Germline assignment: CDR1 LNHDA and CDR2 SQIVND (reference sequence). The CDR3 is made up of 16 amino acids. CDR3 coding DNA: TGTGCCAGTAGTCGGTCCGGGACAGGGAAGAACACTGAAGCTTTCTTT. Its protein is CASSRSGTGKNTEAFF.